This T cell receptor (beta chain) was sequenced during a study of blood T cell repertoires in COVID-19. Study background: The study drew acute and convalescent COVID-19 samples from the United States, Italy and Spain.

Germline lookup yields CDR1 MDHEN and CDR2 SYDVKM. Losses at the gene ends were 6 bases for V and 9 bases for J; bases not matched to a gene: 10. This CDR3 is built from 16 residues. As handled by the study authors: Reference gene primer amplification yielded estimated nucleated cell counts. Generated by immunoSEQ multiplex PCR, the TCRdb table keeps only in-frame clones and is missing some. From that table come the V and J calls and clone size; the DNA was used to work out D and trimming. This table holds some 120,000 clones, around 70% found once. The Seattle patients, enrolled during active infection, were followed longitudinally.

Sequenced sample: peripheral blood. This chain links TRBV28 with TRBJ2-4; 14 nucleotides match TRBD2. The sequence was collected from an elderly man with COVID-19, enrolled during active disease. The CDR3 DNA sequence: TGTGCCAGCAGGGGGGGACTAGCGGGAGTAACGGGCATTCAGTACTTC. Translated: CASRGGLAGVTGIQYF.